These 29 T cell receptor beta chains were all obtained from the same sample, sequenced in a study of blood T cell repertoires in COVID-19. Using immunoSEQ multiplex PCR, the repertoire was profiled, and TCRdb retains in-frame clones only, with some absent. The sample has fewer than 250,000 clones, around 85% seen once. The sequencing input was peripheral blood. These receptors came from a man aged 40-50 years with acute or convalescent COVID-19.

V and J are TRBV6-5 and TRBJ1-2; TRBD1 agrees at 8 bases. Unmatched junction bases numbered 4, after V lost 4 bases and J lost 3 bases. This CDR3 is built from 14 residues. CDR1 and CDR2 from the germline V gene are MNHEY and SVGAGI. The CDR3 loop is CASSLSDRDYGYTF. CDR3 nucleotides: TGTGCCAGCAGTTTATCGGACAGGGACTATGGCTACACCTTC.

The chain has TRBV5-1 and TRBJ1-2; possible D gene TRBD1, 6 bases. The CDR3 has 12 amino acids. The V gene lost 4 bases and the J gene lost 7 bases, with 11 bases spanning the gap. In germline, CDR1 is SGHRS, CDR2 YFSETQ. Written as DNA, the CDR3 is TGCGCCAGCAGCCCAACAGGGTCTGGCTACACCTTC. Encoded protein: CASSPTGSGYTF.

This chain uses TRBV5-1 with TRBJ1-1; D may be TRBD1 (5 bases). V shed 2 bases and J shed 3 bases, with 11 bases lying between them. Germline V gene lookup returns CDR1 SGHRS and CDR2 YFSETQ. The CDR3 loop spans 14 amino acids. The CDR3 coding sequence is TGCGCCAGCAGCTTAGGGGTGGTTGACACTGAAGCTTTCTTT. Its protein product is CASSLGVVDTEAFF.

This chain uses TRBV30 with TRBJ1-6; D may be TRBD1 (5 bases). Germline V CDR1 and CDR2: GTSNPN, SVGIG (reference sequence). The length of the CDR3 is 12 residues. With 7 bases removed from V and 7 bases from J, the gap between germline ends came to 11 bases. DNA for the CDR3: TGTGCCTTAGAATCAGGGAATTCACCCCTCCACTTT. It yields the protein CALESGNSPLHF.

This rearrangement joins TRBV29-1 to TRBJ2-1; 8 bases map to TRBD1. CDR3 length: 17 residues. Trimming removed 1 base from V and 6 bases from J; junction bases left unmatched: 14. Germline CDR1 is SQVTM and CDR2 is ANQGSEA. The CDR3 loop is CSVEAARTGLGGNEQFF. The CDR3 bases are TGCAGCGTTGAAGCCGCCCGGACAGGGCTTGGAGGCAATGAGCAGTTCTTC.

The chain carries TRBV4-3 and TRBJ2-2; tentatively, D is TRBD1 (6 bases). This CDR3 has 15 amino acids. Trimming cost V 0 bases and J 1 base, with 6 bases left between them. Germline lookup yields CDR1 LGHNA and CDR2 YSLEER. In nucleotides, the CDR3 is TGCGCCAGCAGCCAAGAGGGACAGAACACCGGGGAGCTGTTTTTT. Protein: CASSQEGQNTGELFF.

The rearrangement joins TRBV5-1 to TRBJ1-2, with 7 positions matching TRBD1. J gave up 6 bases and V 5 bases, and 7 bases lay outside the gene matches. The CDR3 is made up of 13 amino acids. Germline V gives CDR1 SGHRS, CDR2 YFSETQ. Here the CDR3 reads CASRTGKENGYTF. DNA of the CDR3: TGCGCCAGCAGGACAGGGAAGGAAAATGGCTACACCTTC. The whole variable domain, remainder taken from reference TRBV5-1 and TRBJ1-2, is KAGVTQTPRYLIKTRGQQVTLSCSPISGHRSVSWYQQTPGQGLQFLFEYFSETQRNKGNFPGRFSGRQFSNSRSEMNVSTLELGDSALYLCASRTGKENGYTFGSGTRLTVV.

V is TRBV5-6 and J is TRBJ2-5; 7 bases match TRBD2. Trimming removed 8 bases from V and 4 bases from J; junction bases left unmatched: 8. This CDR3 region has 13 residues. Germline V gives CDR1 SGHDT, CDR2 YYEEEE. DNA for the CDR3: TGTGCCAGTAAAGGTTGGGGGGGAGAGACCCAGTACTTC. It yields the protein CASKGWGGETQYF.

V gene TRBV27 combines with J gene TRBJ1-4; no reliable D call. Per germline, CDR1 MNHEY and CDR2 SMNVEV (reference sequence). The CDR3 has 14 residues. The ends were cut back, 3 bases at V and 8 bases at J, with 13 bases in the middle. CDR3 in DNA: TGTGCCAGCAGTTTGGTGGCAGCCGGGGAAAAACTGTTTTTT. Translating gives CASSLVAAGEKLFF.

This clone came up once. This rearrangement joins TRBV6-5 to TRBJ1-1; the D is unclear. CDR3 size: 15 residues. Trimming took 5 bases from V and 0 from J, leaving 13 bases between them. The V gene's germline CDR1 is MNHEY and CDR2 SVGAGI. The CDR3 DNA is TGTGCCAGCAGTCCAAAGACAAACATGAACACTGAAGCTTTCTTT. Encoded protein: CASSPKTNMNTEAFF.

V gene TRBV24-1 combines with J gene TRBJ1-1; no definite D call. Trimming cost V 6 bases and J 3 bases, with 13 bases left between them. The germline V gene encodes CDR1 KGHDR and CDR2 SFDVKD. CDR3 length: 14 amino acids. The CDR3 DNA is TGTGCCACCAGTTCCAGGAAGAGGGACACTGAAGCTTTCTTT. Amino acids: CATSSRKRDTEAFF.

This clone was seen just once. The rearrangement links TRBV24-1 to TRBJ1-5; 9 bases align to TRBD1. This CDR3 has 17 amino acids. V was pared by 9 bases and J by 0 bases, with 11 bases of the junction left unmatched. CDR1 is KGHDR and CDR2 is SFDVKD in the germline V gene. CDR3 residues: CATQIDRGDHSNQPQHF. The CDR3 DNA reads as TGTGCCACCCAAATCGACAGGGGGGATCATAGCAATCAGCCCCAGCATTTT.

The chain links TRBV27 to TRBJ1-5; D gene ambiguous. The CDR3 spans 14 residues. CDR1 is MNHEY and CDR2 is SMNVEV in the germline V gene (reference sequence). Trimming took 2 bases from V and 2 from J, leaving 7 bases between them. CDR3 sequence (DNA): TGTGCCAGCAGTTTACTACGGGGCAATCAGCCCCAGCATTTT. Its translation is CASSLLRGNQPQHF.

The chain employs TRBV29-1 and TRBJ1-2, with D possibly being TRBD1 (5 bases). Trimming took 3 bases from V and 8 from J, leaving 16 bases between them. The CDR3 has 13 residues. The germline gives CDR1 SQVTM, CDR2 ANQGSEA. CDR3 coding DNA: TGCAGCGTTGATGGGGCGGCTTTACTCGGCTACACCTTC. As protein: CSVDGAALLGYTF.

The V call is TRBV5-1, the J call TRBJ2-5; weak D call: TRBD1 (5 bases). The CDR3 runs to 17 residues. The V gene's germline CDR1 is SGHRS and CDR2 YFSETQ. V gave up 2 bases and J gave up 1 base, with 18 bases separating them. CDR3 bases: TGCGCCAGCAGCTTAGGGTTGGGCAGGGCAACCCAAGAGACCCAGTACTTC. Its protein product is CASSLGLGRATQETQYF.

The chain uses TRBV25-1 and TRBJ1-5; 7 bases align to TRBD1. The CDR3 sequence is 14 residues long. The germline V gene has CDR1 MGHDK and CDR2 SYGVNS. Germline trimming cut 6 bases from V and 5 bases from J; bases unmatched to any gene: 7. The CDR3: CASRPGQADQPQHF. The CDR3 DNA sequence: TGTGCCAGCAGACCCGGACAGGCCGATCAGCCCCAGCATTTT.

The chain joins TRBV10-3 to TRBJ2-1; TRBD1 matches 8 bases. The V and J ends lost 7 bases and 5 bases, in that order; junction bases with no gene match: 4. Germline V gene data show CDR1 as ENHRY and CDR2 as SYGVKD. The CDR3 runs 13 residues. This CDR3 reads CAIKLDRDNEQFF. The CDR3 DNA is TGTGCCATCAAATTGGACAGGGACAATGAGCAGTTCTTC.

This clone was recorded only once. The chain recombines TRBV19 with TRBJ2-1; D unclear. This CDR3 contains 13 residues. In germline, CDR1 is LNHDA, CDR2 SQIVND (reference sequence). V was pared by 10 bases and J by 2 bases, with 12 bases between. CDR3 coding DNA: TGTGCCACGTCGGCGGCTGCCTACAATGAGCAGTTCTTC. Protein product: CATSAAAYNEQFF. Based on the CDR3 plus reference TRBV19 and TRBJ2-1, the full variable domain is DGGITQSPKYLFRKEGQNVTLSCEQNLNHDAMYWYRQDPGQGLRLIYYSQIVNDFQKGDIAEGYSVSREKKESFPLTVTSAQKNPTAFYLCATSAAAYNEQFFGPGTRLTVL.

The chain uses TRBV2 and TRBJ1-6; 8 positions agree with TRBD1. CDR1 is SNHLY and CDR2 is FYNNEI in the germline V gene. Losses at the gene ends were 7 bases for V and 0 bases for J; bases not matched to a gene: 2. This CDR3 has 15 amino acids. CDR3 amino acids: CASTGQGSYNSPLHF. CDR3 bases: TGTGCCAGCACAGGACAGGGCTCCTATAATTCACCCCTCCACTTT.

Regarding this clone: This specimen includes other DNA sequences encoding the same CDR3. The chain carries TRBV27 and TRBJ1-6; 7 bases align to TRBD1. Germline V CDR1 and CDR2: MNHEY, SMNVEV (reference sequence). CDR3 length equals 14 residues. J gave up 6 bases and V 4 bases, and 3 bases lay outside the gene matches. The CDR3 reads CASSWSGGNSPLHF. The CDR3 DNA follows: TGTGCCAGCAGTTGGTCAGGGGGTAATTCACCCCTCCACTTT.

The chain recombines TRBV29-1 with TRBJ2-7; D may be TRBD2 (5 bases). Germline V gene data show CDR1 as SQVTM and CDR2 as ANQGSEA. Trimming removed 1 base at V and 4 bases at J, with 8 bases between. The CDR3 covers 12 residues. This CDR3 is CSVEGTFYEQYF. In nucleotides, the CDR3 is TGCAGCGTTGAAGGGACTTTTTACGAGCAGTACTTC.

The V gene is TRBV18, the J gene TRBJ2-7; 12 bases are shared with TRBD2. Germline loops: CDR1 KGHSH, CDR2 LQKENI. V was clipped by 6 bases and J by 6 bases; unmatched bases: 6. CDR3 length: 14 residues. In DNA, the CDR3 is TGTGCCAGCTCCGGACTAGCGGGAAATCTCGAGCAGTACTTC. It translates to CASSGLAGNLEQYF.

Details on this clone: Sequence at one end of the junction differs from germline and may be a read error. For the CDR3, the DNA is TGTGCCAGCAGTAACTCTTGGGACAGGCCCTTTGAGCAGTACTTC. Its translation: CASSNSWDRPFEQYF. The chain recombines TRBV6-5 with TRBJ2-7; 8 positions agree with TRBD1. Germline V gene lookup returns CDR1 MNHEY and CDR2 SVGAGI. The length of the CDR3 is 15 residues.

The chain carries TRBV2 and TRBJ1-1, with a weak D call TRBD1 (5 bases). Trimming took off 11 bases at V and 4 bases at J, with 20 bases between the two ends. The germline CDR1 and CDR2 sequences are SNHLY and FYNNEI. This CDR3 is 14 amino acids long. The CDR3 spells CASQRGEVGTEAFF. In nucleotides, the CDR3 is TGTGCCTCCCAACGGGGGGAGGTGGGCACTGAAGCTTTCTTT.

J is TRBJ1-4 and V is TRBV5-1; D is unclear. This CDR3 contains 14 residues. With 1 base removed from V and 0 bases from J, the gap between germline ends came to 4 bases. The germline V gene has CDR1 SGHRS and CDR2 YFSETQ. The CDR3 spells CASSLSSTNEKLFF. CDR3 sequence (DNA): TGCGCCAGCAGCTTGAGCTCAACTAATGAAAAACTGTTTTTT.

The chain couples TRBV19 to TRBJ2-6; 10 bases fit TRBD1. V trimming: 5 bases; J trimming: 4 bases; junction bases outside the gene matches: 5. The CDR3 is 16 residues long. Germline-derived CDR1 and CDR2 are LNHDA and SQIVND (reference sequence). CDR3 region: CASSLDRGTGANVLTF. The CDR3 region has the DNA TGTGCCAGTAGTCTGGACAGGGGGACGGGGGCCAACGTCCTGACTTTC.

The CDR3 bases are TGTGCCAGCAGCTTGGCGGGGGGCCCCTCCTACGAGCAGTACTTC. Amino acids: CASSLAGGPSYEQYF. This chain connects TRBV7-6 to TRBJ2-7, with 8 positions matching TRBD2. The CDR3 has 15 amino acids. In germline, CDR1 is SGHVS, CDR2 FNYEAQ. The J segment lost 0 bases and the V segment lost 3 bases, leaving 4 bases of the junction unmatched.

This chain links TRBV7-9 with TRBJ1-1, with D maybe TRBD1 (5 bases). The germline V gene encodes CDR1 SEHNR and CDR2 FQNEAQ (reference sequence). The CDR3 consists of 13 residues. V lost 2 bases and J 7 bases, leaving 11 bases between the germline ends. CDR3 amino acids: CASSLIGVNEAFF. The CDR3 DNA is TGTGCCAGCAGCTTAATAGGGGTGAATGAAGCTTTCTTT.

The sample holds a few counts of this clone. The chain is built from TRBV10-1 and TRBJ1-6; a weak D match, TRBD1 (6 bases). Deletions cut 4 bases from V and 9 bases from J, with 13 bases between. Per the germline V gene, CDR1 is WNHNN and CDR2 is SYGVQD (reference sequence). The CDR3 runs to 14 residues. The CDR3 nucleotides read TGCGCCAGCAGTGGACAGACAGGCGGTTCACCCCTCCACTTT. This sequence encodes CASSGQTGGSPLHF.